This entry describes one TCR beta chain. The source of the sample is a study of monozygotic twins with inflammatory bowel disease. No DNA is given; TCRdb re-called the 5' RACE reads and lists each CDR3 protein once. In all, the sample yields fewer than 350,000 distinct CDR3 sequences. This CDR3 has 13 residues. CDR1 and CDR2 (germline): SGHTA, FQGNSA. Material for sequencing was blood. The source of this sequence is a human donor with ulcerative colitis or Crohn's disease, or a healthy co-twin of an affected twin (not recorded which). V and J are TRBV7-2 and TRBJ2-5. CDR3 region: CAGSLTREETQYF. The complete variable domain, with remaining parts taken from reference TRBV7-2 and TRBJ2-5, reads GAGVSQSPSNKVTEKGKDVELRCDPISGHTALYWYRQSLGQGLEFLIYFQGNSAPDKSGLPSDRFSAERTGGSVSTLTIQRTQQEDSAVYLCAGSLTREETQYFGPGTRLLVL.